A selection of T cell receptor beta chains follows, all from one sample in a study of cytomegalovirus exposure and HLA in healthy donors. Produced via immunoSEQ multiplex PCR; TCRdb's table is partial and in-frame only. The repertoire holds about 87,000 clones, with roughly 8.2% as singletons. The sequenced sample consisted of PBMCs. These receptors were obtained from a man aged 45-60 years in good health and CMV-seronegative. CDR3s include the opening cysteine and the closing phenylalanine or tryptophan. The order of the fields is J gene, V gene, clone size, CDR3 length, D gene, CDR3 protein, CDR3 DNA. The D gene is left open where the match is weak. Clone size, where shown, is once, few, many, or a class for clones that have expanded.

>TRBJ1-2|TRBV5-4|.|14|.
CASSLVGGGYGYTF
TGTGCCAGCAGCTTGGTTGGGGGGGGCTATGGCTACACCTTC
>TRBJ1-4|TRBV28|.|14|.
CASSPRDLNEKLFF
TGTGCCAGCAGTCCGCGGGACCTTAATGAAAAACTGTTTTTT
>TRBJ2-7|TRBV4-3|.|13|TRBD1
CASSQTGSHEQYF
TGCGCCAGCAGCCAGACAGGGTCCCACGAGCAGTACTTC
>TRBJ1-1|TRBV5-1|few|15|TRBD1
CASSPRQGSNTEAFF
TGCGCCAGCAGCCCTAGACAGGGGTCAAACACTGAAGCTTTCTTT
>TRBJ2-5|TRBV5-1|.|13|.
CASSFPGEDTQYF
TGCGCCAGCAGCTTCCCCGGAGAAGATACCCAGTACTTC
>TRBJ2-1|TRBV5-1|.|14|.
CASSLDRPEIEQFF
TGCGCCAGCAGCTTGGACAGACCTGAGATTGAGCAGTTCTTC
>TRBJ2-7|TRBV6-1|few|14|.
CASRTGRSPYEQYF
TGTGCCAGCCGAACAGGGAGATCCCCTTACGAGCAGTACTTC
>TRBJ1-3|TRBV28|few|16|.
CASSLGRTAQVGTIYF
TGTGCCAGCAGTCTGGGAAGGACAGCCCAAGTCGGCACCATATATTTT
>TRBJ2-2|TRBV12-5|few|17|TRBD1
CASGFRPGQVDTGELFF
TGTGCTAGTGGTTTCAGGCCGGGACAGGTTGACACCGGGGAGCTGTTTTTT
>TRBJ2-1|TRBV4-1|few|16|.
CASSQDDRTSYNEQFF
TGCGCCAGCAGCCAAGATGACAGGACTAGCTACAATGAGCAGTTCTTC
>TRBJ1-2|TRBV7-8|.|13|.
CASSLLTGDGYTF
TGTGCCAGCAGCTTATTGACGGGGGATGGCTACACCTTC
>TRBJ2-5|TRBV6-1|.|12|.
CASRGGAETQYF
TGTGCCAGCAGAGGGGGGGCAGAGACCCAGTACTTC
>TRBJ2-6|TRBV28|.|16|TRBD1
CASSATGMTGANVLTF
TGTGCCAGCAGTGCGACAGGGATGACTGGGGCCAACGTCCTGACTTTC
>TRBJ2-5|TRBV7-2|few|14|.
CASSLGRHEETQYF
TGTGCCAGCAGCTTAGGGAGGCATGAAGAGACCCAGTACTTC
>TRBJ1-1|TRBV7-8|few|15|.
CASSLARLANTEAFF
TGTGCCAGCAGCTTAGCGAGGCTTGCGAACACTGAAGCTTTCTTT
>TRBJ2-7|TRBV7-2|few|16|TRBD1
CASSSSGTGIPYEQYF
TGTGCCAGCAGTTCATCCGGGACAGGGATTCCCTACGAGCAGTACTTC
>TRBJ2-3|TRBV7-3|few|14|TRBD2
CASSPGLAGDTQYF
TGTGCCAGCAGCCCGGGACTAGCGGGAGATACGCAGTATTTT
>TRBJ1-3|TRBV6-1|few|15|TRBD1
CASSIGTGSGNTIYF
TGTGCCAGCAGCATAGGGACAGGCTCTGGAAACACCATATATTTT
>TRBJ2-1|TRBV25-1|.|15|TRBD2
CASSEPAGEENEQFF
TGTGCCAGCAGTGAACCGGCGGGAGAGGAAAATGAGCAGTTCTTC
>TRBJ2-5|TRBV2|few|16|.
CASSEARGGGRETQYF
TGTGCCAGCAGTGAAGCGCGAGGGGGGGGCCGAGAGACCCAGTACTTC
>TRBJ2-7|TRBV28|.|15|TRBD1
CASSPGTVSVYEQYF
TGTGCCAGCAGTCCGGGGACAGTTTCGGTCTACGAGCAGTACTTC
>TRBJ1-4|TRBV2|once|12|.
CASQGLEEKLFF
TGTGCAAGTCAGGGGTTGGAGGAAAAACTGTTTTTT
>TRBJ2-3|TRBV7-9|few|16|TRBD1
CASSSRTGASTDTQYF
TGTGCCAGCAGCTCCCGGACAGGAGCTAGCACAGATACGCAGTATTTT
>TRBJ2-7|TRBV5-4|few|16|TRBD2
CASSLASGMSSYEQYF
TGTGCCAGCAGCTTGGCTAGCGGCATGAGCTCCTACGAGCAGTACTTC
>TRBJ2-7|TRBV28|few|16|.
CASSLGGPDSPYEQYF
TGTGCCAGCAGTTTAGGTGGACCGGACAGTCCCTACGAGCAGTACTTC
>TRBJ1-1|TRBV11-2|.|14|.
CASSPGVRNTEAFF
TGTGCCAGCAGCCCAGGGGTGAGGAACACTGAAGCTTTCTTT
>TRBJ2-7|TRBV9|once|14|.
CASSETSAANEQYF
TGTGCCAGCAGCGAAACCTCCGCGGCCAACGAGCAGTACTTC
>TRBJ2-2|TRBV19|few|17|TRBD1
CASSKRTGAPESGELFF
TGTGCCAGTAGTAAACGGACAGGGGCCCCCGAGTCCGGGGAGCTGTTTTTT
>TRBJ1-1|TRBV28|few|14|TRBD1
CASSRTGGYTEAFF
TGTGCCAGCAGCCGGACAGGGGGCTACACTGAAGCTTTCTTT
>TRBJ1-3|TRBV6-1|few|16|TRBD1
CASSDRQGAGGNTIYF
TGTGCCAGCAGTGACAGACAGGGGGCAGGTGGAAACACCATATATTTT
>TRBJ2-3|TRBV7-8|few|15|.
CASSPRGGASDTQYF
TGTGCCAGCAGCCCAAGAGGGGGGGCGTCAGATACGCAGTATTTT
>TRBJ2-1|TRBV2|.|17|TRBD2
CASSRASGRYSYNEQFF
TGTGCCAGCAGTCGCGCTAGCGGGAGGTACTCCTACAATGAGCAGTTCTTC
>TRBJ2-1|TRBV28|.|15|.
CASSDFWGVYNAQFF
TGTGCCAGCAGTGACTTTTGGGGAGTCTACAATGCGCAGTTCTTC
>TRBJ1-2|TRBV29-1|few|13|.
CSVLDSSVRGYTF
TGCAGCGTTCTGGACTCTTCGGTACGTGGCTACACCTTC
>TRBJ1-2|TRBV5-1|many|14|.
CASSTTSMNYGYTF
TGCGCCAGCAGCACCACATCAATGAACTATGGCTACACCTTC
>TRBJ1-5|TRBV19|.|16|.
CASSREGGKVNQPQHF
TGTGCCAGTAGTAGGGAGGGGGGCAAAGTAAATCAGCCCCAGCATTTT